A single count supports the clone carrying this T cell receptor (beta chain). The sample belongs to a study of shared clonotypes between healthy human individuals. It was CD45RO-negative cells, positively selected for CCR7, that made up naive CD8 cells, with terminally differentiated effector memory CD45RA+ cells excluded. The germline V and J ends were trimmed by 3 bases and 7 bases, with 10 bases remaining between them. The CDR3 sequence is 12 residues long. In germline, CDR1 is WSHSY, CDR2 SAAADI. TCRdb's table, derived via immunoSEQ multiplex PCR, lists solely in-frame clones and lacks some. The sample consists of over 2 million clones, approximately 95% of them appearing once.

The V and J genes are TRBV10-2 and TRBJ2-7; a weak D match, TRBD2 (5 bases). Sequencing used naive CD8+ T cells sorted from blood. This sequence was found in a man aged 18 to 35 in good health. The CDR3 sequence is CASSERGWEQYF. The CDR3 nucleotides are TGCGCCAGCAGTGAACGGGGTTGGGAGCAGTACTTC.